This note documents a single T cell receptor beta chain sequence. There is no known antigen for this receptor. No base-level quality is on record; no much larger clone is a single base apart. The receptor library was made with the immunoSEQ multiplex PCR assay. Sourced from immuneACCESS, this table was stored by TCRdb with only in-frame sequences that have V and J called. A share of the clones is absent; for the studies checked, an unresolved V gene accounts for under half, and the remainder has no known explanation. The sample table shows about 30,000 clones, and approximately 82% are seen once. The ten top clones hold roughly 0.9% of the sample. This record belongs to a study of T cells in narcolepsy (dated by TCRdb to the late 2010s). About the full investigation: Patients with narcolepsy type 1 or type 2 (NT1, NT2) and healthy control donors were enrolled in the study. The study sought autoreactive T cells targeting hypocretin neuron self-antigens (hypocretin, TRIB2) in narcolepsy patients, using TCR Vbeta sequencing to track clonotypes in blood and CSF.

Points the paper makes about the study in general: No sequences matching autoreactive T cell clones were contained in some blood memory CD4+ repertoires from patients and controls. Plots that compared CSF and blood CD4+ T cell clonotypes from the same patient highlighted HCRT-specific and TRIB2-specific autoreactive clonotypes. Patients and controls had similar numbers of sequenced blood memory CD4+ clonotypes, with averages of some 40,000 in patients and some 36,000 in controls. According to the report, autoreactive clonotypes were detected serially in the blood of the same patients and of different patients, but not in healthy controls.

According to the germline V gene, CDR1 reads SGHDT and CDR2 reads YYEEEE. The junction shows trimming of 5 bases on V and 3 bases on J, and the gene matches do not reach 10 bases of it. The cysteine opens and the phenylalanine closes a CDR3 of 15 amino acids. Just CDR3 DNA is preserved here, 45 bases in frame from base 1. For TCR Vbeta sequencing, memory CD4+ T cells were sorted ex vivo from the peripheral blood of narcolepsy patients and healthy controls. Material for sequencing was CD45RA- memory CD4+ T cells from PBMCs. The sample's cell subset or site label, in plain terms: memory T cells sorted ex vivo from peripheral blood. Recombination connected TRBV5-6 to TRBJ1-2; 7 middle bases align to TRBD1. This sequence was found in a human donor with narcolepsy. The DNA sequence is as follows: TGTGCCAGCAGTATTCGTACAGGGGTTGACTATGGCTACACCTTC. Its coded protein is CASSIRTGVDYGYTF.